The 8 T cell receptor beta chains listed next were all sequenced from one sample in a study of blood T cell repertoires in COVID-19. Generated by immunoSEQ multiplex PCR, the TCRdb table keeps only in-frame clones and is missing some. This sample carries 150,000 to 200,000 clones, approximately 90% of them seen once, and the ten largest clones take approximately 0.56%. The material sequenced was peripheral blood. The receptors were sampled from a man aged 50 to 60 with acute or convalescent COVID-19.

This chain joins TRBV7-9 and TRBJ1-4; D call uncertain. V lost 5 bases and J lost 4, with 23 bases in between. Germline CDR1 is SEHNR and CDR2 is FQNEAQ (reference sequence). This CDR3 is 18 amino acids long. CDR3 sequence: CASSQRESAGSFNEKLFF. The DNA for the CDR3 is TGTGCCAGCAGCCAAAGGGAGTCTGCAGGCTCATTTAATGAAAAACTGTTTTTT.

The chain employs TRBV19 and TRBJ2-2; D gene unclear. Per the germline V gene, CDR1 is LNHDA and CDR2 is SQIVND (reference sequence). V shed 4 bases and J shed 6 bases, with 9 bases lying between them. This CDR3 spans 13 amino acids. Here the CDR3 DNA reads TGTGCCAGTAGTAGGCAGGTAGCCGGGGAGCTGTTTTTT. Encoded protein: CASSRQVAGELFF.

The chain carries TRBV6-5 and TRBJ1-1; perhaps TRBD1 as D (6 bases). This CDR3 is built from 14 residues. The V gene lost 10 bases and the J gene lost 0 bases, with 15 bases spanning the gap. Germline V lookup: CDR1 MNHEY, CDR2 SVGAGI. The CDR3 spells CATTRGAMNTEAFF. CDR3 nucleotides: TGTGCCACCACACGGGGGGCCATGAACACTGAAGCTTTCTTT.

The chain combines TRBV9 with TRBJ1-6, with 9 bases fitting TRBD1. Germline V gives CDR1 SGDLS, CDR2 YYNGEE. The CDR3 totals 14 residues. Trimming cost V 5 bases and J 10 bases; bases outside gene matches: 7. CDR3 DNA sequence: TGTGCCAGCAGTCGCACAGGGGGCAACTCACCCCTCCACTTT. Encoded protein: CASSRTGGNSPLHF. Full variable domain (remainder filled in from reference TRBV9 and TRBJ1-6): DSGVTQTPKHLITATGQRVTLRCSPRSGDLSVYWYQQSLDQGLQFLIQYYNGEERAKGNILERFSAQQFPDLHSELNLSSLELGDSALYFCASSRTGGNSPLHFGNGTRLTVT.

This rearrangement joins TRBV2 to TRBJ1-4; a possible D gene is TRBD1 (6 bases). From germline, CDR1 is SNHLY and CDR2 FYNNEI. V was pared by 2 bases and J by 6 bases, with 19 bases between. The CDR3 covers 17 residues. The CDR3 spells CASSERGRGPAHEKLFF. CDR3 nucleotides: TGTGCCAGCAGTGAAAGGGGCAGGGGTCCTGCGCATGAAAAACTGTTTTTT.

V is TRBV5-1 and J is TRBJ2-3; 7 bases match TRBD2. V lost 0 bases, J lost 6 bases, and 7 bases stayed unmatched. The CDR3 contains 15 residues. From germline, CDR1 is SGHRS and CDR2 YFSETQ. The CDR3 is CASSLGDYPGDTQYF. The CDR3 nucleotides are TGCGCCAGCAGCTTGGGGGACTACCCCGGGGATACGCAGTATTTT.

This clone was counted a few times. The rearrangement uses TRBV9 and TRBJ1-1; 10 bases map to TRBD1. This CDR3 has 16 residues. CDR1 and CDR2 from the germline V gene are SGDLS and YYNGEE. V lost 2 bases and J lost 3; bases outside the gene matches: 7. CDR3 region: CASSVQTGGADTEAFF. The DNA for the CDR3 is TGTGCCAGCAGCGTGCAGACAGGGGGCGCGGACACTGAAGCTTTCTTT. Looking up the rest from reference TRBV9 and TRBJ1-1 gives the full variable domain: DSGVTQTPKHLITATGQRVTLRCSPRSGDLSVYWYQQSLDQGLQFLIQYYNGEERAKGNILERFSAQQFPDLHSELNLSSLELGDSALYFCASSVQTGGADTEAFFGQGTRLTVV.

The chain recombines TRBV7-8 with TRBJ2-2; D gene uncertain. Germline V gene lookup returns CDR1 SGHVS and CDR2 FQNEAQ. This CDR3 region has 13 residues. Trimming took 1 base from V and 3 from J, leaving 3 bases between them. The CDR3 nucleotides are TGTGCCAGCAGCTTAGTCGACACCGGGGAGCTGTTTTTT. Residues: CASSLVDTGELFF.